The 32 T cell receptor beta chains reported below all come from one sample, sequenced in a study of T cell responses to AZD1222 COVID-19 vaccine. Sequencing used immunoSEQ multiplex PCR; TCRdb keeps in-frame clones, though not all of them. Here the sample spans about 130,000 clones, less than 95% being singletons. The source was peripheral blood, collected on day 0 of MenACWY control vaccination. The receptors stem from an adult in good health.

The rearrangement links TRBV6-5 to TRBJ2-3; unclear D gene. The germline V gene has CDR1 MNHEY and CDR2 SVGAGI. The CDR3 contains 16 residues. Trimming removed 0 bases at V and 1 base at J, with 11 bases between. DNA of the CDR3: TGTGCCAGCAGTTACTCGGGATCGACCCGCACAGATACGCAGTATTTT. Amino acids: CASSYSGSTRTDTQYF.

The chain is built from TRBV28 and TRBJ2-3; TRBD2 matches at 8 bases. Germline assignment: CDR1 MDHEN and CDR2 SYDVKM. The junction had 16 bases not matched to a gene; V was cut back by 4 bases and J by 4 bases. CDR3 length equals 18 residues. CDR3 coding DNA: TGTGCCAGCAGTTCCGCACATTCGGGAGGGCCCGGCGCAGATACGCAGTATTTT. Protein product: CASSSAHSGGPGADTQYF.

V and J are TRBV7-6 and TRBJ2-1; perhaps TRBD2 as D (5 bases). V lost 1 base to trimming and J lost 4 bases, with 11 bases between them. This CDR3 is built from 15 residues. The V gene's germline CDR1 is SGHVS and CDR2 FNYEAQ. The CDR3 DNA reads as TGTGCCAGCAGCTTAGGCGCGGGCGGATACAATGAGCAGTTCTTC. The encoded protein is CASSLGAGGYNEQFF.

The chain employs TRBV7-9 and TRBJ1-4; D is perhaps TRBD1 (6 bases). The germline V gene encodes CDR1 SEHNR and CDR2 FQNEAQ (reference sequence). The V end lost 3 bases, the J end lost 5 bases, and 10 bases lay between the germline ends. CDR3 size: 14 residues. The CDR3 protein is CASSFQGTNEKLFF. The CDR3 DNA reads as TGTGCCAGCAGCTTTCAGGGGACCAATGAAAAACTGTTTTTT.

This clone appeared a few times. The V call is TRBV5-4, the J call TRBJ2-7; D not resolved. The germline V and J ends were trimmed by 1 base and 4 bases, with 15 bases remaining between them. Germline CDR1 and CDR2: SGHNT and YYREEE (reference sequence). This CDR3 has 15 amino acids. In DNA form, the CDR3 reads TGTGCCAGCAGCTTGTATGGCCCCCCAGCTTACGAGCAGTACTTC. The encoded protein is CASSLYGPPAYEQYF.

This chain uses TRBV3-1 (or the pseudogene TRBV3-2) with TRBJ2-1; unclear D gene. The germline gives CDR1 LGHDT, CDR2 YNNKEL (reference sequence). Trimming took 4 bases from V and 6 from J, leaving 13 bases between them. The CDR3 is 14 residues long. Here the CDR3 reads CASSPDGSTNEQFF. As DNA, the CDR3 is TGTGCCAGCAGCCCCGACGGGTCTACCAATGAGCAGTTCTTC.

DNA of the CDR3: TGTGCCAGCAGTGAAGCGGGGGGAAGCTCCTACGAGCAGTACGTC. This gives the protein CASSEAGGSSYEQYV. The rearrangement joins TRBV2 to TRBJ2-7; D perhaps matches TRBD2 (6 bases). Germline V gene sequence: CDR1 SNHLY, CDR2 FYNNEI. The CDR3 extends over 15 amino acids. Deletions cut 0 bases from V and 0 bases from J, with 9 bases between.

The gene calls are TRBV7-6 and TRBJ2-2, with a weak D call TRBD1 (5 bases). V dropped 2 bases and J dropped 5 bases, with 9 bases sitting between them. Per germline, CDR1 SGHVS and CDR2 FNYEAQ. The CDR3 spans 14 residues. The CDR3 is CASSLRQGTGELFF. DNA for the CDR3: TGTGCCAGCAGCTTAAGGCAGGGAACCGGGGAGCTGTTTTTT.

The CDR3 protein is CASSGSPVGGAGDTQYF. In DNA form, the CDR3 reads TGTGCCAGCAGTGGCTCCCCCGTCGGGGGGGCCGGCGATACGCAGTATTTT. The chain employs TRBV6-4 and TRBJ2-3, with TRBD2 matching over 8 bases. This CDR3 spans 17 amino acids. The junction had 15 bases not matched to a gene; V was cut back by 4 bases and J by 6 bases. Germline values: CDR1 MRHNA, CDR2 SNTAGT.

This chain joins TRBV28 and TRBJ1-5, with D unclear. Germline V gene lookup returns CDR1 MDHEN and CDR2 SYDVKM. This CDR3 region has 15 residues. Trimming took off 6 bases at V and 0 bases at J, with 12 bases between the two ends. This CDR3 reads CASSWAPISNQPQHF. The CDR3 coding sequence is TGTGCCAGCAGCTGGGCTCCAATTAGCAATCAGCCCCAGCATTTT.

V usage is TRBV19 and J usage is TRBJ2-5; D might be TRBD2 (5 bases). V lost 4 bases, J lost 5 bases, and 17 bases lay in between. Germline CDR1 LNHDA, CDR2 SQIVND (reference sequence). CDR3 length equals 15 residues. CDR3 protein: CASSRHKRRGETQYF. CDR3 DNA sequence: TGTGCCAGTAGTAGGCATAAGCGACGAGGGGAGACCCAGTACTTC.

The genes are TRBV10-3 and TRBJ2-2, with D tentatively TRBD2 (6 bases). There are 14 residues in the CDR3. The germline V gene has CDR1 ENHRY and CDR2 SYGVKD. The V and J ends lost 10 bases and 2 bases respectively, with 14 bases between them. The CDR3 DNA sequence: TGTGCCACCTCCCAGGAGGGAAACACCGGGGAGCTGTTTTTT. It is translated as CATSQEGNTGELFF.

Turning to this clone: The identical CDR3 is also encoded by other nucleotide sequences in the sample. J is TRBJ2-5 and V is TRBV12-3 or TRBV12-4; D gene uncertain. The V gene lost 2 bases and the J gene lost 4 bases, with 2 bases spanning the gap. The CDR3 contains 11 residues. DNA of the CDR3: TGTGCCAGCAGTTTACTAGAGACCCAGTACTTC. Its protein is CASSLLETQYF.

The CDR3 DNA reads as TGTGCCAGCAGGGACCGACAGGGGGCGTGGGAGCAGTACGTC. Protein product: CASRDRQGAWEQYV. The chain has TRBV28 and TRBJ2-7; the match to TRBD1 covers 10 bases. In germline, CDR1 is MDHEN, CDR2 SYDVKM. There are 14 residues in the CDR3. With 6 bases clipped from V and 7 bases from J, the junction kept 9 bases outside the gene matches.

This clone occurred once. This CDR3 is CASSLLAGASGYNEQFF. CDR3 DNA: TGTGCCAGCAGTCTACTAGCGGGGGCCTCAGGGTACAATGAGCAGTTCTTC. J is TRBJ2-1 and V is TRBV27; the match to TRBD2 covers 11 bases. This CDR3 region has 17 residues. Germline assignment: CDR1 MNHEY and CDR2 SMNVEV (reference sequence). Unmatched junction bases numbered 10, after V lost 5 bases and J lost 4 bases.

V and J are TRBV7-8 and TRBJ2-1; D call uncertain. Germline V CDR1 and CDR2: SGHVS, FQNEAQ. V was pared by 6 bases and J by 8 bases, with 14 bases between. There are 13 residues in the CDR3. The CDR3 loop is CASSPPSWDEQFF. In nucleotides, the CDR3 is TGTGCCAGCAGTCCCCCAAGCTGGGATGAGCAGTTCTTC. Variable domain in full (rest from reference TRBV7-8 and TRBJ2-1): GAGVSQSPRYKVAKRGQDVALRCDPISGHVSLFWYQQALGQGPEFLTYFQNEAQLDKSGLPSDRFFAERPEGSVSTLKIQRTQQEDSAVYLCASSPPSWDEQFFGPGTRLTVL.

The chain carries TRBV18 and TRBJ1-1, with D hard to call. Per germline, CDR1 KGHSH and CDR2 LQKENI. The V end lost 6 bases, the J end lost 1 base, and 12 bases lay between the germline ends. CDR3 length equals 14 residues. CDR3 DNA: TGTGCCAGCTCCTTCCTAAATAAGAACACTGAAGCTTTCTTT. Its protein product is CASSFLNKNTEAFF.

The chain combines TRBV27 with TRBJ1-5, with D unresolved. The CDR3 loop spans 14 amino acids. Germline V gene lookup returns CDR1 MNHEY and CDR2 SMNVEV (reference sequence). V was pared by 1 base and J by 2 bases, with 6 bases between. CDR3 in DNA: TGTGCCAGCAGTTTATATTGGGGCAATCAGCCCCAGCATTTT. Its protein is CASSLYWGNQPQHF.

By frequency in the sample, this clone is large. The CDR3 loop reads CASSGGQGASSLYTQYF. CDR3 nucleotides: TGTGCCAGCAGTGGGGGACAGGGAGCATCTTCCCTATATACGCAGTATTTT. The chain couples TRBV6-4 to TRBJ2-3; 9 bases map to TRBD1. Germline CDR1 is MRHNA and CDR2 is SNTAGT. This CDR3 comprises 17 residues. J was trimmed by 7 bases and V by 4 bases; bases with no gene match: 15.

This sequence joins TRBV11-2 and TRBJ2-1, with 7 bases fitting TRBD1. The CDR3 is 15 residues long. V gave up 6 bases and J gave up 7 bases; unmatched junction bases: 12. Germline lookup yields CDR1 SGHAT and CDR2 FQNNGV. CDR3 in amino acids: CASRGQLVSPNEQFF. The CDR3 region has the DNA TGTGCCAGCAGGGGACAGCTAGTTTCCCCAAATGAGCAGTTCTTC.

The J gene is TRBJ2-2, the V gene TRBV6-1, with 9 bases that match TRBD2. Germline trimming cut 2 bases from V and 4 bases from J; bases unmatched to any gene: 14. This CDR3 contains 19 residues. CDR1 is MNHNS, CDR2 SASEGT, per germline. CDR3 sequence: CASSEFGGAGGRVTGELFF. The CDR3 DNA sequence: TGTGCCAGCAGTGAATTCGGCGGGGCGGGAGGGCGTGTCACCGGGGAGCTGTTTTTT.

This chain uses TRBV6-5 with TRBJ1-1; D is uncertain. Germline CDR1 is MNHEY and CDR2 is SVGAGI. V was shortened by 3 bases and J by 1 base, with 9 bases between the two germline ends. The CDR3 consists of 14 residues. CDR3 nucleotides: TGTGCCAGCAGTTATACTGTCGAGAACACTGAAGCTTTCTTT. Its translation is CASSYTVENTEAFF.

To note about this clone: Other DNA sequences in the sample encode the same CDR3. The chain couples TRBV18 to TRBJ2-2; weak D call: TRBD2 (6 bases). Per the germline V gene, CDR1 is KGHSH and CDR2 is LQKENI. The CDR3 is 16 residues long. The V and J ends lost 1 base and 0 bases respectively, with 9 bases between them. The CDR3 DNA sequence: TGTGCCAGCTCACCACGCGGGGCAGCGAACACCGGGGAGCTGTTTTTT. Translating it yields CASSPRGAANTGELFF.

The chain carries TRBV28 and TRBJ1-2; 9 bases are shared with TRBD1. V lost 6 bases, J lost 4 bases, and 9 bases stayed unmatched. The CDR3 runs 15 residues. CDR1 MDHEN and CDR2 SYDVKM come from the germline V gene. The CDR3 region has the DNA TGTGCCAGCAGAAACCGGGACAGGGTGTCCTATGGCTACACCTTC. Amino acid sequence: CASRNRDRVSYGYTF.

This clone was counted once. The chain recombines TRBV6-1 with TRBJ1-5; D is unresolved. Germline lookup yields CDR1 MNHNS and CDR2 SASEGT. V lost 2 bases to trimming and J lost 0 bases, with 20 bases between them. This CDR3 spans 19 amino acids. The chain's CDR3 is CASSEPPTLASTSNQPQHF. CDR3 in DNA: TGTGCCAGCAGTGAACCCCCAACCCTTGCCTCGACTAGCAATCAGCCCCAGCATTTT.

J is TRBJ2-7 and V is TRBV7-8; 12 nucleotides agree with TRBD1. The CDR3 covers 16 residues. V trimming: 1 base; J trimming: 6 bases; junction bases outside the gene matches: 7. The germline gives CDR1 SGHVS, CDR2 FQNEAQ. The CDR3 bases are TGTGCCAGCAGCTTAGGGCCGGGACAGGGGGCGATCGAGCAGTACGTC. Protein sequence: CASSLGPGQGAIEQYV.

This clone occurred once. The J gene is TRBJ2-1, the V gene TRBV2; the match to TRBD2 covers 9 bases. After removal of 2 bases from V and 9 bases from J, the junction contained 11 bases not matched to a gene. Germline values: CDR1 SNHLY, CDR2 FYNNEI. The CDR3 covers 16 residues. In DNA, the CDR3 is TGTGCCAGCAGTGAATCAGTAGCGGGAGAAGGGGGTGAGCAGTTCTTC. Protein sequence: CASSESVAGEGGEQFF.

This clone qualifies as medium-sized. The chain links TRBV7-9 to TRBJ2-7, with TRBD2 matching over 11 bases. The CDR3 runs 16 residues. In germline, CDR1 is SEHNR, CDR2 FQNEAQ (reference sequence). The V segment lost 6 bases and the J segment 0 bases; nucleotides outside the gene matches: 7. The DNA for the CDR3 is TGTGCCAGCAGGCCGGTTACTAGCGGGAGCTCCTACGAGCAGTACTTC. Translated, it gives CASRPVTSGSSYEQYF.

The J gene is TRBJ2-3, the V gene TRBV9; no clear D. The CDR3 loop spans 13 amino acids. Germline CDR1 SGDLS, CDR2 YYNGEE. The V end lost 1 base, the J end lost 0 bases, and 3 bases lay between the germline ends. The CDR3 here is CASSVRSTDTQYF. The CDR3 coding sequence is TGTGCCAGCAGCGTAAGAAGCACAGATACGCAGTATTTT. Supplemented by reference TRBV9 and TRBJ2-3, the full variable domain reads DSGVTQTPKHLITATGQRVTLRCSPRSGDLSVYWYQQSLDQGLQFLIQYYNGEERAKGNILERFSAQQFPDLHSELNLSSLELGDSALYFCASSVRSTDTQYFGPGTRLTVL.

A remark on this clone: At one end the junction does not follow the germline gene, possibly because of a read error. This chain joins TRBV5-6 and TRBJ2-7; D possibly corresponds to TRBD1 (5 bases). The CDR3 is 14 amino acids. From germline, CDR1 is SGHDT and CDR2 YYEEEE. The CDR3 coding sequence is TGTGCCAGCAGCTTGGATAGGGGTGGCACCGTCAAATTCTTC. Residues: CASSLDRGGTVKFF.

V usage is TRBV9 and J usage is TRBJ2-3, with a tentative D call TRBD1 (7 bases). Germline CDR1 reads SGDLS; CDR2 reads YYNGEE. Trimming left V 0 bases short and J 5 bases short, with 13 bases between. The CDR3 contains 15 residues. This chain's CDR3 is CASSVGGQGGDTQYF. In nucleotides, the CDR3 is TGTGCCAGCAGCGTAGGAGGGCAGGGGGGAGATACGCAGTATTTT.

The chain uses TRBV11-2 and TRBJ1-6, with D uncertain. The V end was cut by 1 base, the J end by 8 bases, with 12 bases between. CDR1 and CDR2 from the germline V gene are SGHAT and FQNNGV. CDR3 length: 15 residues. CDR3 loop: CASSLGIGVDSPLHF. Here the CDR3 DNA reads TGTGCCAGCAGCTTAGGTATAGGCGTTGATTCACCCCTCCACTTT.